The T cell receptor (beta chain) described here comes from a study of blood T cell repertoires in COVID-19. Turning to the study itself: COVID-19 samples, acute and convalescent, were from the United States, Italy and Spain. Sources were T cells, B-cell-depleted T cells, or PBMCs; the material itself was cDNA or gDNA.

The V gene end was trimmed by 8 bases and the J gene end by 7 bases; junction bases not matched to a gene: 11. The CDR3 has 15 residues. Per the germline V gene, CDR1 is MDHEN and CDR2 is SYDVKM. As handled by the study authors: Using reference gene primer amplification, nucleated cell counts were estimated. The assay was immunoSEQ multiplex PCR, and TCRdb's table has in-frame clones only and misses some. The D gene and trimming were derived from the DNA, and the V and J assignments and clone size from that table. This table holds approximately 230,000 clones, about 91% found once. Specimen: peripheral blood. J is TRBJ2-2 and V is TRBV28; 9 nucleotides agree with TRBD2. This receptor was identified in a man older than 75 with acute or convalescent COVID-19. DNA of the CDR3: TGTGCCAGCGCGGGGGGGGGCCGACGCGGCGGGGAGCTGTTTTTT. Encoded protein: CASAGGGRRGGELFF.